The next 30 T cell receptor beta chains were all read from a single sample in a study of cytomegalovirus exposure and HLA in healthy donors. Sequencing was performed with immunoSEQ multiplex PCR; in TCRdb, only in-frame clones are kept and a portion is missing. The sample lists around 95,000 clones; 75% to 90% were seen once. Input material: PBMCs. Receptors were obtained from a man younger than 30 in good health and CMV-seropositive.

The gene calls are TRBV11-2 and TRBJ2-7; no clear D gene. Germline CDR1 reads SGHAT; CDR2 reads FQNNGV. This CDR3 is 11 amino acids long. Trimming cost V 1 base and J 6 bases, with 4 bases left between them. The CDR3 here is CASSLAGEQYF. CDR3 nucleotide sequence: TGTGCCAGCAGCTTAGCGGGCGAGCAGTACTTC.

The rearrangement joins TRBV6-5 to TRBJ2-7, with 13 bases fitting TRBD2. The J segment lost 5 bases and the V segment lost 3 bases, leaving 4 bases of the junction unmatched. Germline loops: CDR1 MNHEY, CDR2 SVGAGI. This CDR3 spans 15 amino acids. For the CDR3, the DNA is TGTGCCAGCAGTTATGGACTAGCGGGAGACGACGAGCAGTACTTC. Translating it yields CASSYGLAGDDEQYF.

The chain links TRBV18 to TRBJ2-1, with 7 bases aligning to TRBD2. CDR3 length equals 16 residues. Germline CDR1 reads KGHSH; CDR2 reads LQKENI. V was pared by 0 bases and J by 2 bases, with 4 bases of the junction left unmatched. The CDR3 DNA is TGTGCCAGCTCACCACCGACACGGGGGGCCTACAATGAGCAGTTCTTC. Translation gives CASSPPTRGAYNEQFF.

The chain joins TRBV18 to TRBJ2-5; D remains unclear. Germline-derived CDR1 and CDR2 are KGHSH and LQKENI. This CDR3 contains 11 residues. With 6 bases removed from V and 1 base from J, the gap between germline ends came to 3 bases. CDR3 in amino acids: CASSLQETQYF. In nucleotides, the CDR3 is TGTGCCAGCTCCCTCCAAGAGACCCAGTACTTC. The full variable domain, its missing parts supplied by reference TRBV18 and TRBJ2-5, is NAGVMQNPRHLVRRRGQEARLRCSPMKGHSHVYWYRQLPEEGLKFMVYLQKENIIDESGMPKERFSAEFPKEGPSILRIQQVVRGDSAAYFCASSLQETQYFGPGTRLLVL.

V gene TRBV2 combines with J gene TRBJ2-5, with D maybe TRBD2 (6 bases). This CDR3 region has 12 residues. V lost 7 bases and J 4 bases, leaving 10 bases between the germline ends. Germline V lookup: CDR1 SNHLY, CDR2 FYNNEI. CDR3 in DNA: TGTGCCAGCAACGCAGCGGGAGAGACCCAGTACTTC. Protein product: CASNAAGETQYF.

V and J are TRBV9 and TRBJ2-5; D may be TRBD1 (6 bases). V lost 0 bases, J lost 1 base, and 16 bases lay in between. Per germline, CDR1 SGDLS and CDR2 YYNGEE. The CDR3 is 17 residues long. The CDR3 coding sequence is TGTGCCAGCAGCGTAGATGGTGGGGGCAGGGCCCAAGAGACCCAGTACTTC. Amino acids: CASSVDGGGRAQETQYF.

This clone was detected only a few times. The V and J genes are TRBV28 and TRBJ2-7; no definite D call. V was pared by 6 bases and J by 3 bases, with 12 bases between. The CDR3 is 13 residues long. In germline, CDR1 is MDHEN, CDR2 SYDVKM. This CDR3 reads CASRRTADYEQYV. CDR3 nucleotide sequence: TGTGCCAGCAGGAGGACGGCAGACTACGAGCAGTACGTC.

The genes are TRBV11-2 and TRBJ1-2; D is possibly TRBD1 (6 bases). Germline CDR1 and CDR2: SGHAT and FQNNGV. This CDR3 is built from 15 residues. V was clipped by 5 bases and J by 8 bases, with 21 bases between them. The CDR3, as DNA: TGTGCCAGCAGCCCACGGGCGGGGGCAGGCGGAGGCTACACCTTC. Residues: CASSPRAGAGGGYTF.

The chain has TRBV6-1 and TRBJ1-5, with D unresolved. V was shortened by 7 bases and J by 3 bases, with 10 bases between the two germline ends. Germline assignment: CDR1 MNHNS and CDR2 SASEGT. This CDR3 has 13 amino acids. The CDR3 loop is CASTTRPNQPQHF. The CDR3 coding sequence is TGTGCCAGCACTACGAGGCCCAATCAGCCCCAGCATTTT.

The CDR3: CASSRTSGRAGVDEQYF. CDR3 coding DNA: TGTGCCAGCAGTCGGACTAGCGGGAGGGCTGGGGTCGACGAGCAGTACTTC. This sequence joins TRBV27 and TRBJ2-7, with 15 bases fitting TRBD2. The germline CDR1 and CDR2 sequences are MNHEY and SMNVEV (reference sequence). The CDR3 extends over 17 amino acids. With V trimmed by 5 bases and J by 5 bases, 10 bases remained unmatched.

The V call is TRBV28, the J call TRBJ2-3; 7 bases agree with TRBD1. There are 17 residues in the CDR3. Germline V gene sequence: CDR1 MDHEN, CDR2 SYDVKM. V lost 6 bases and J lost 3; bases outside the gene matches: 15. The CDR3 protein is CASSSLDRSEKTDTQYF. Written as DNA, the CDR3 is TGTGCCAGCAGCTCATTGGACAGGTCCGAAAAAACAGATACGCAGTATTTT.

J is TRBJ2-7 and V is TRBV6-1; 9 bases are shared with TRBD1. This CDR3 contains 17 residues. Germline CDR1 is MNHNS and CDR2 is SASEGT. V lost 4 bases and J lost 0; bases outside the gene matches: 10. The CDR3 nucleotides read TGTGCCAGCAGTGTTCAGCCTTCGGGACAGGGCTCCTACGAGCAGTACTTC. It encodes CASSVQPSGQGSYEQYF.

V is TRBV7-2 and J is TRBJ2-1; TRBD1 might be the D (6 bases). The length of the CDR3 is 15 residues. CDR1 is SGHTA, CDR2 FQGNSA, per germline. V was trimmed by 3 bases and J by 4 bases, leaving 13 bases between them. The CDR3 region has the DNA TGTGCCAGCAGCTTTACCCAAGGGGGATACAATGAGCAGTTCTTC. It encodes CASSFTQGGYNEQFF.

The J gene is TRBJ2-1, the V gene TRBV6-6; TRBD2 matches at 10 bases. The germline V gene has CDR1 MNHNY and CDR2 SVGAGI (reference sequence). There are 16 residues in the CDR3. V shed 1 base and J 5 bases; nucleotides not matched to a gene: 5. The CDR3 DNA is TGTGCCAGCAGTTACTTGGGACTAGCGCGGAACAATGAGCAGTTCTTC. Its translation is CASSYLGLARNNEQFF.

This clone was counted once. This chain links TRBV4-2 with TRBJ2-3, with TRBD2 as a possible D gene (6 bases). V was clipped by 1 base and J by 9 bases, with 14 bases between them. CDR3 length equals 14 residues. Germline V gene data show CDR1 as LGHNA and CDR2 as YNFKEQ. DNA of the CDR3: TGTGCCAGCAGCCAAGCCCGTAGGGAGGACACGCAGTATTTT. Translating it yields CASSQARREDTQYF.

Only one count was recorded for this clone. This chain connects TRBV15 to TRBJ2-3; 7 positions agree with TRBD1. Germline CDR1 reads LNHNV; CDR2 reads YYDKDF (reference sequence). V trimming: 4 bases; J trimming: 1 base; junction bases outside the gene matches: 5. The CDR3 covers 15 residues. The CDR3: CATSTQGIGTDTQYF. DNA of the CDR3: TGTGCCACCAGCACACAGGGGATCGGCACAGATACGCAGTATTTT.

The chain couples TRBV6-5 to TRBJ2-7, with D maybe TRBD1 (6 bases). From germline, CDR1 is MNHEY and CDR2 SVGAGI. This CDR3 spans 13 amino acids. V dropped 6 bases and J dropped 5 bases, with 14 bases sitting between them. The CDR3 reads CASSLNRDHEQYF. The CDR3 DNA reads TGTGCCAGCAGCTTAAACAGGGACCACGAGCAGTACTTC.

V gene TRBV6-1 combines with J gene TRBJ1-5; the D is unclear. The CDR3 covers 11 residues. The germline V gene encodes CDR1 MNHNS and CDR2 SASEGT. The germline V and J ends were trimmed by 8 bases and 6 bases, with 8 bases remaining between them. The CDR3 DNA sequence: TGTGCCAGCGGAGTCTCTCAGCCCCAGCATTTT. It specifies CASGVSQPQHF.

CDR3: CASSQQVGGGLNTEAFF. The CDR3 DNA is TGCGCCAGCAGCCAACAGGTCGGGGGGGGCTTGAACACTGAAGCTTTCTTT. The genes are TRBV4-1 and TRBJ1-1; TRBD1 might be the D (6 bases). Germline loops: CDR1 MGHRA, CDR2 YSYEKL. V lost 2 bases and J 0 bases, leaving 16 bases between the germline ends. The CDR3 loop spans 17 amino acids.

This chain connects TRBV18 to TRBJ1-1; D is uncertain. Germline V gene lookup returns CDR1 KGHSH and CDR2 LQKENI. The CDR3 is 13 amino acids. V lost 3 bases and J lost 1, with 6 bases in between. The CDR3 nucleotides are TGTGCCAGCTCACCTACAGAGAACACTGAAGCTTTCTTT. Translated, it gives CASSPTENTEAFF.

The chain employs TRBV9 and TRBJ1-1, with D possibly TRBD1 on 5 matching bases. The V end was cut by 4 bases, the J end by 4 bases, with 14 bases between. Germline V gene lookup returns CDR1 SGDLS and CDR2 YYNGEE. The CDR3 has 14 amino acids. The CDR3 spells CASSPPDSFTEAFF. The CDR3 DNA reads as TGTGCCAGCAGCCCACCTGACAGCTTCACTGAAGCTTTCTTT.

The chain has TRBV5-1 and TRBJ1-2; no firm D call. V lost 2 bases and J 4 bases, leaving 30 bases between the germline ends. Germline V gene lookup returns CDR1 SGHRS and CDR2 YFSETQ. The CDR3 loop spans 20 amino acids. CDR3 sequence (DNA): TGCGCCAGCAGCTTTGCTATAAGTCGCCTAAAATCCGAGAGTGGCTATGGCTACACCTTC. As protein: CASSFAISRLKSESGYGYTF. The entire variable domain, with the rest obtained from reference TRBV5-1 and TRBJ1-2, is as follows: KAGVTQTPRYLIKTRGQQVTLSCSPISGHRSVSWYQQTPGQGLQFLFEYFSETQRNKGNFPGRFSGRQFSNSRSEMNVSTLELGDSALYLCASSFAISRLKSESGYGYTFGSGTRLTVV.

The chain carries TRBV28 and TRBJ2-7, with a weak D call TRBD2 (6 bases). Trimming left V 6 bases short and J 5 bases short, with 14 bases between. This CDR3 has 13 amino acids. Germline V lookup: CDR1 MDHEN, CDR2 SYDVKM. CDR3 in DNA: TGTGCCAGCAGCCCCGCTAGCGAGGACGAGCAGTACTTC. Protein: CASSPASEDEQYF.

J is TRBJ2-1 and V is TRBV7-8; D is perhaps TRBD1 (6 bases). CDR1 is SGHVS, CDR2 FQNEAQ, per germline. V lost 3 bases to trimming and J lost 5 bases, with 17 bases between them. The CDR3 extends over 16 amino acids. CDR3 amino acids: CASSFLWGRQDNEQFF. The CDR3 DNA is TGTGCCAGCAGCTTCCTTTGGGGGCGGCAAGACAATGAGCAGTTCTTC. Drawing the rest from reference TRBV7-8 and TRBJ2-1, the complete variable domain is GAGVSQSPRYKVAKRGQDVALRCDPISGHVSLFWYQQALGQGPEFLTYFQNEAQLDKSGLPSDRFFAERPEGSVSTLKIQRTQQEDSAVYLCASSFLWGRQDNEQFFGPGTRLTVL.

CDR3: CASSLTASGNTGELFF. DNA for the CDR3: TGTGCCAGCAGCTTAACGGCTAGCGGCAACACCGGGGAGCTGTTTTTT. The J gene is TRBJ2-2, the V gene TRBV7-3; 7 bases are shared with TRBD2. With 0 bases clipped from V and 2 bases from J, the junction kept 3 bases outside the gene matches. The CDR3 contains 16 residues. CDR1 is SGHTA, CDR2 FQGTGA, per germline.

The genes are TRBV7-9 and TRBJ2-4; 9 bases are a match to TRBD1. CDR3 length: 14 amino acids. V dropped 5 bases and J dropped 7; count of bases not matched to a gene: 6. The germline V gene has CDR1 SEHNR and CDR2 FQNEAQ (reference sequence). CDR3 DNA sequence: TGTGCCAGCAGCCTACAGGGGGCCGGGAACATTCAGTACTTC. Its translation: CASSLQGAGNIQYF.

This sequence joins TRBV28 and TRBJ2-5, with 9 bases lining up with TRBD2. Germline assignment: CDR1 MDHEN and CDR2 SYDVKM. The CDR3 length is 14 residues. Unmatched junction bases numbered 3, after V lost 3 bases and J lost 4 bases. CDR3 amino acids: CASSLREGLETQYF. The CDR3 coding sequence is TGTGCCAGCAGTTTGCGGGAGGGCCTAGAGACCCAGTACTTC.

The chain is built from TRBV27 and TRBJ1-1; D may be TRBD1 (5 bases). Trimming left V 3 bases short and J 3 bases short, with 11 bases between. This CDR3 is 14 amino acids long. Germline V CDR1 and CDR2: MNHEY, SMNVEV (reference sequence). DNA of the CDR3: TGTGCCAGCAGTTTTGCGGGGGTTTACACTGAAGCTTTCTTT. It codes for CASSFAGVYTEAFF.

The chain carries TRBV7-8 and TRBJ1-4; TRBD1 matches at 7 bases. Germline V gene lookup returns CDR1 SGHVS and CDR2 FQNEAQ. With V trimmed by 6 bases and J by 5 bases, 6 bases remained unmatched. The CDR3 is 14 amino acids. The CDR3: CASRTGTENEKLFF. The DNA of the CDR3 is TGTGCCAGCAGGACTGGGACAGAAAATGAAAAACTGTTTTTT.

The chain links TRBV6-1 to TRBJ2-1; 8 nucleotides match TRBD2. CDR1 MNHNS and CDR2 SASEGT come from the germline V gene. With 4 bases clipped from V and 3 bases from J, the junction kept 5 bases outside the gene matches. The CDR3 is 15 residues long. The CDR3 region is CASSGGLGSYNEQFF. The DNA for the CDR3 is TGTGCCAGCAGTGGGGGACTAGGCAGCTACAATGAGCAGTTCTTC.